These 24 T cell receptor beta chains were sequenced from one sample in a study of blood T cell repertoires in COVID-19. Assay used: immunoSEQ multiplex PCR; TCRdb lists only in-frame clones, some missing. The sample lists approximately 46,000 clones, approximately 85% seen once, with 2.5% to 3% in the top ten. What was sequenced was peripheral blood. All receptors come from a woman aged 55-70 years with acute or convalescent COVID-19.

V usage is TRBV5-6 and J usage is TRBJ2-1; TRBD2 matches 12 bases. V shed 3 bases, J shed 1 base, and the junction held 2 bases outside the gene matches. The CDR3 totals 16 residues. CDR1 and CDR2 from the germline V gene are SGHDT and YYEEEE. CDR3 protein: CASSSLAGGSYNEQFF. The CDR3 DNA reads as TGTGCCAGCAGCTCTCTAGCGGGAGGGTCCTACAATGAGCAGTTCTTC.

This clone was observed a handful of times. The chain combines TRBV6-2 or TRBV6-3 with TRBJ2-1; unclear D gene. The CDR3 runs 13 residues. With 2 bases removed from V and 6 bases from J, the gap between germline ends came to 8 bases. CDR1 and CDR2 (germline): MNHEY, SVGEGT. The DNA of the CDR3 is TGTGCCAGCAGTTACGGGCCGACCAATGAGCAGTTCTTC. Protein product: CASSYGPTNEQFF.

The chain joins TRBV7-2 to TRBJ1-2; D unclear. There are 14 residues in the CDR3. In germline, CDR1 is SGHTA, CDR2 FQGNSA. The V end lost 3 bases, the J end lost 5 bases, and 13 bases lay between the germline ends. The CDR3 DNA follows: TGTGCCAGCAGCTTGGGTTCCTTCGGGTATGGCTACACCTTC. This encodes CASSLGSFGYGYTF.

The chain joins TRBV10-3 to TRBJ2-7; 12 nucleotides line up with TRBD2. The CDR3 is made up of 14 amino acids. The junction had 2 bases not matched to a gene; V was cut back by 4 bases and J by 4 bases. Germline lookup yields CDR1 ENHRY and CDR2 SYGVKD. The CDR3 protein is CAISGLAGVYEQYF. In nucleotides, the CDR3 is TGTGCCATCAGTGGACTAGCGGGGGTATACGAGCAGTACTTC.

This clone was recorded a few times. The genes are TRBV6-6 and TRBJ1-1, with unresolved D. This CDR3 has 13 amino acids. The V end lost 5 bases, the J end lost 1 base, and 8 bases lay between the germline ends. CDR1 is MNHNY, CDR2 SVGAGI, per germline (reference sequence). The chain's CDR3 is CASSHPGNTEAFF. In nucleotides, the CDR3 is TGTGCCAGCAGTCACCCAGGGAACACTGAAGCTTTCTTT.

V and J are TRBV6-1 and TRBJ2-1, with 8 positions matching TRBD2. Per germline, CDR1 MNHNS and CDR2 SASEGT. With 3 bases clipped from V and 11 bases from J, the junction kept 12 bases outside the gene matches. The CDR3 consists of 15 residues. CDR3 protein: CASSEIAAGVRQQFF. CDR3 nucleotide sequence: TGTGCCAGCAGTGAGATAGCAGCGGGAGTCCGTCAGCAGTTCTTC.

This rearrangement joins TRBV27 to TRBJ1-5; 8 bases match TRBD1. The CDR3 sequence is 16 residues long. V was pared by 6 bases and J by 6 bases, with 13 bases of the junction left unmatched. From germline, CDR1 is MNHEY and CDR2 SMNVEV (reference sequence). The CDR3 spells CASSPFGQGFGQPQHF. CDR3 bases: TGTGCCAGCAGCCCTTTCGGACAGGGTTTCGGTCAGCCCCAGCATTTT.

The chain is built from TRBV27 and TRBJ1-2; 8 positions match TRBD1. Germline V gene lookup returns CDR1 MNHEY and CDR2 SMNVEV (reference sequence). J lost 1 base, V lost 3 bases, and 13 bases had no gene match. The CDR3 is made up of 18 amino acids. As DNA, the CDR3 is TGTGCCAGCAGTTTGGTGAGGGGGACAGGAGGGAATAACTATGGCTACACCTTC. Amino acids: CASSLVRGTGGNNYGYTF.

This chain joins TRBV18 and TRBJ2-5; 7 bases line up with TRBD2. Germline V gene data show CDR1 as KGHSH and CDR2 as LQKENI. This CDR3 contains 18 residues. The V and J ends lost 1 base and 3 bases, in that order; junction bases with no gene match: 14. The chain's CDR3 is CASSPHPPASGREETQYF. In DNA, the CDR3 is TGTGCCAGCTCACCACACCCCCCGGCTAGCGGTCGGGAAGAGACCCAGTACTTC.

The CDR3 DNA sequence: TGTGCCAGCAGCTTGGCTCCCAATGAGCAGTTCTTC. Translation gives CASSLAPNEQFF. The rearrangement uses TRBV11-3 and TRBJ2-1; D uncertain. In germline, CDR1 is SGHNT, CDR2 YENEEA. The length of the CDR3 is 12 residues. Trimming shortened V by 3 bases and J by 6 bases, and 6 bases separated the two germline ends.

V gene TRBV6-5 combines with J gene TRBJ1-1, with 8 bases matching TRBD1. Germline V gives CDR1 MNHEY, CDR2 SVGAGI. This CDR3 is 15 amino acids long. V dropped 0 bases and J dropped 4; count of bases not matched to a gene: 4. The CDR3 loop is CASSYSGQGSTEAFF. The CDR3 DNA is TGTGCCAGCAGTTACTCAGGACAGGGCAGCACTGAAGCTTTCTTT.

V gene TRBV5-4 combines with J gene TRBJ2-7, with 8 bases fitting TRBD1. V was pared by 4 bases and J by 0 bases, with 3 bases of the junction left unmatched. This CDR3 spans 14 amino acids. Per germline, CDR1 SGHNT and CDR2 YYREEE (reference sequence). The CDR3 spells CASSQQGVSYEQYF. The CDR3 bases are TGTGCCAGCAGCCAACAGGGGGTCTCCTACGAGCAGTACTTC.

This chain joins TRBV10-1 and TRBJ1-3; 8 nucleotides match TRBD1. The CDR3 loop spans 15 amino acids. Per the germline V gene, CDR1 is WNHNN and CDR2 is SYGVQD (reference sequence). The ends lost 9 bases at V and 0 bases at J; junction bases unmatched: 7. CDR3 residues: CASFTGQDSGNTIYF. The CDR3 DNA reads TGCGCCAGTTTTACGGGACAGGACTCTGGAAACACCATATATTTT.

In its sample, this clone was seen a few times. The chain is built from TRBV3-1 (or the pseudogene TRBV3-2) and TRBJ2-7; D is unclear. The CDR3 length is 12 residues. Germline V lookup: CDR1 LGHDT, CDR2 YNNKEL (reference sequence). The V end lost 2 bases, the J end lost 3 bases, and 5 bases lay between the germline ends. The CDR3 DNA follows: TGTGCCAGCAGCCAATTCAGCTACGAGCAGTACTTC. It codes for CASSQFSYEQYF.

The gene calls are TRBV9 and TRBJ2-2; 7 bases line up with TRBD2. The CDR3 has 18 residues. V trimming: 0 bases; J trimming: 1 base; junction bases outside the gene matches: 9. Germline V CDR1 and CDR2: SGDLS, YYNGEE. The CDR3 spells CASSVAPASGRNTGELFF. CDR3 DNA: TGTGCCAGCAGCGTAGCACCGGCTAGCGGTAGGAACACCGGGGAGCTGTTTTTT. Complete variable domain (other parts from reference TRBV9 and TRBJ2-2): DSGVTQTPKHLITATGQRVTLRCSPRSGDLSVYWYQQSLDQGLQFLIQYYNGEERAKGNILERFSAQQFPDLHSELNLSSLELGDSALYFCASSVAPASGRNTGELFFGEGSRLTVL.

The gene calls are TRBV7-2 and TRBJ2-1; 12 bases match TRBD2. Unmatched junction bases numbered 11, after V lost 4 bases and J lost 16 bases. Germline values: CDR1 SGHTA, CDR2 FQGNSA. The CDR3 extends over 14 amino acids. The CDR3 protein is CASSSQPSGGGTFF. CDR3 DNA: TGTGCCAGCAGCTCGCAGCCTAGCGGGGGGGGCACCTTCTTC.

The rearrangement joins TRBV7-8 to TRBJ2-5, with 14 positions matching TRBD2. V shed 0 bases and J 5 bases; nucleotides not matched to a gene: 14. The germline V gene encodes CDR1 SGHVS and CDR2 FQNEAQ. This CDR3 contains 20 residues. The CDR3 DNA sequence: TGTGCCAGCAGCTTAGCTCGGACTAGCGGGAGGTCGGGCAATGATGAGACCCAGTACTTC. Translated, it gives CASSLARTSGRSGNDETQYF. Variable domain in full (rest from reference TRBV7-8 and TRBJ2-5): GAGVSQSPRYKVAKRGQDVALRCDPISGHVSLFWYQQALGQGPEFLTYFQNEAQLDKSGLPSDRFFAERPEGSVSTLKIQRTQQEDSAVYLCASSLARTSGRSGNDETQYFGPGTRLLVL.

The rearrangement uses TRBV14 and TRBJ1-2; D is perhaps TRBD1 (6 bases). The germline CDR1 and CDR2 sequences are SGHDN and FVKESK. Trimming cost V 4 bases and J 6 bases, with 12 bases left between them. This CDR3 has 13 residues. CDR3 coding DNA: TGTGCCAGCAGCCCTCAGGACAGACATGGCTACACCTTC. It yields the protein CASSPQDRHGYTF.

This CDR3 reads CASRGQGAGPGNTIYF. CDR3 coding DNA: TGTGCCAGCAGAGGACAGGGAGCGGGACCTGGAAACACCATATATTTT. The rearrangement uses TRBV2 and TRBJ1-3; 8 bases are a match to TRBD1. Germline lookup yields CDR1 SNHLY and CDR2 FYNNEI. The V and J ends lost 6 bases and 2 bases, in that order; junction bases with no gene match: 9. This CDR3 has 16 amino acids.

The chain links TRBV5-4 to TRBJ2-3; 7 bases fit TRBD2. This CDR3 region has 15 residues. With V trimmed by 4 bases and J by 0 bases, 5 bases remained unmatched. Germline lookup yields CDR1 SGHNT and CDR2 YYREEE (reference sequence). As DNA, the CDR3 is TGTGCCAGCAGCCGCGGGACTACTAGCACAGATACGCAGTATTTT. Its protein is CASSRGTTSTDTQYF.

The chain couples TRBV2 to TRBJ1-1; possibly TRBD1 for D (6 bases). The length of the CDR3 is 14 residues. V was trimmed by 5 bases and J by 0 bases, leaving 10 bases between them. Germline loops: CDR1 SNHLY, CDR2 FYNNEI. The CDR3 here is CASSYREMNTEAFF. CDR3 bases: TGTGCCAGCAGTTACAGGGAAATGAACACTGAAGCTTTCTTT.

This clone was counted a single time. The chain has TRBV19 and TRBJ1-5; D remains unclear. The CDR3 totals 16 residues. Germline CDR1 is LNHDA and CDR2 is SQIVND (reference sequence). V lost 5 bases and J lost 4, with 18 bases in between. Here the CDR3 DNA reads TGTGCCAGTAGTGCCCATACGTGGACTGAGAATCAGCCCCAGCATTTT. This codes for CASSAHTWTENQPQHF.

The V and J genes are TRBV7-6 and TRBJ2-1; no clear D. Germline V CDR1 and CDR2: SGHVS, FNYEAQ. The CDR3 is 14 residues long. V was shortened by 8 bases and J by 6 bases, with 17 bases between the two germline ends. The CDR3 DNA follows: TGTGCCAGCGGATCCCCCCTCCCGGGCAATGAGCAGTTCTTC. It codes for CASGSPLPGNEQFF.

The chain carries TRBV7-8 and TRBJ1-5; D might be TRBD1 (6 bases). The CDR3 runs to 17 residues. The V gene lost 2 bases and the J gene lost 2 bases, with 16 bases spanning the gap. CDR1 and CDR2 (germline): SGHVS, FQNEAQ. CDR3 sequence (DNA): TGTGCCAGCAGCTTACGCATCCGGGACATCGGCAATCAGCCCCAGCATTTT. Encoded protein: CASSLRIRDIGNQPQHF.